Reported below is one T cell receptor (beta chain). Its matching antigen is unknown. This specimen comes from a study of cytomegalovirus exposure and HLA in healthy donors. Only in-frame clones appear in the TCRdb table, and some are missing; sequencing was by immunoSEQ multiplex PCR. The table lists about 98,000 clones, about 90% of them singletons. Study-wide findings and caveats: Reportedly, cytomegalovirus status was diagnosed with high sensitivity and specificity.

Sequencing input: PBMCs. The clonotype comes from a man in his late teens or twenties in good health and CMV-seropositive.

In DNA, the CDR3 is TGTGCCAGCAGTGGGGACAGTTTGAACACTGAAGCTTTCTTT. Its translation is CASSGDSLNTEAFF. V gene TRBV6-1 combines with J gene TRBJ1-1; 7 nucleotides align to TRBD1. The germline V gene encodes CDR1 MNHNS and CDR2 SASEGT. This CDR3 has 14 amino acids. After removal of 4 bases from V and 0 bases from J, the junction contained 2 bases not matched to a gene.